Sequencing of this T cell receptor (beta chain) was carried out in a study of blood T cell repertoires in COVID-19. V gave up 7 bases and J gave up 5 bases, with 9 bases separating them. CDR1 SNHLY and CDR2 FYNNEI come from the germline V gene. This CDR3 spans 11 amino acids. Profiled with immunoSEQ multiplex PCR; TCRdb holds only in-frame clones, not every one. The sample carries 150,000 to 200,000 clones, 80% recorded once. This receptor was identified in a man in his 60s who had been exposed to COVID-19. Sequencing was done on a sample of PBMCs or T cells enriched from blood (not recorded which). This chain uses TRBV2 with TRBJ2-7; D unclear. The CDR3 sequence: CASTSYNEQYF. CDR3 coding DNA: TGTGCCAGCACCTCCTATAACGAGCAGTACTTC.